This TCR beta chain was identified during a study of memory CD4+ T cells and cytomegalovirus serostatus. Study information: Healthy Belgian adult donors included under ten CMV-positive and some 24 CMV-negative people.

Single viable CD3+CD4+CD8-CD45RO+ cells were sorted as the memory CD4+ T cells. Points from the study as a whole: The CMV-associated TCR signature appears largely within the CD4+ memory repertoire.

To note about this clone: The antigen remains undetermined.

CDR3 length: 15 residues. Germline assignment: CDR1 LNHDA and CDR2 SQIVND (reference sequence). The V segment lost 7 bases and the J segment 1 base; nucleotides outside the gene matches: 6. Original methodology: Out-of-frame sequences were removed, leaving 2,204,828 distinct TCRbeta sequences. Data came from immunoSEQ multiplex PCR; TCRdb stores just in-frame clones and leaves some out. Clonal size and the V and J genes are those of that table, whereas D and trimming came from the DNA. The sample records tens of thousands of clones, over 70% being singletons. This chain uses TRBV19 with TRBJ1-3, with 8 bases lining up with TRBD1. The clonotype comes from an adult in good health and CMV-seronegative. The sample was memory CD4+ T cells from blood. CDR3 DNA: TGTGCCAGTATTGATCAGGGGGCTTCTGGAAACACCATATATTTT. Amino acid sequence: CASIDQGASGNTIYF.